Below, 15 T cell receptor beta chains from the same sample are listed, as sequenced in a study of blood T cells in healthy people across ages. A second PCR, run for roughly 7 to 11 cycles, used a sample-barcoded 5' primer plus a J-beta primer mix. TCRdb analysed the 5' RACE reads with MiXCR anew, one entry per CDR3 protein. The table shows 1.5 million to 2 million distinct CDR3 sequences, with roughly 27% occurring only once. The sample consisted of blood. The receptors stem from a woman aged 25 to 45 in good health.

This clonotype was seen many times. The chain carries TRBV5-5 and TRBJ2-1, with D hard to call. From germline, CDR1 is SGHKS and CDR2 YYEKEE (reference sequence). The V end was cut by 5 bases, the J end by 0 bases, with 12 bases between. The CDR3 has 15 residues. CDR3 amino acids: CASRAGRSSYNEQFF. In DNA, the CDR3 is TGTGCCAGCAGGGCCGGAAGGAGCTCCTACAATGAGCAGTTCTTC.

The V call is TRBV5-1, the J call TRBJ2-1, with TRBD2 as a possible D gene (6 bases). CDR1 SGHRS and CDR2 YFSETQ come from the germline V gene. The CDR3 spans 15 residues. V lost 5 bases and J lost 3, with 15 bases in between. The CDR3 DNA is TGCGCCAGCAGGCAGGGTAGCGGATACTACAATGAGCAGTTCTTC. This encodes CASRQGSGYYNEQFF.

Only a few counts were recorded for this clonotype. J is TRBJ1-5 and V is TRBV27; D not certain. CDR1 MNHEY and CDR2 SMNVEV come from the germline V gene (reference sequence). The CDR3 has 16 amino acids. V lost 6 bases and J 9 bases, leaving 24 bases between the germline ends. The CDR3 DNA is TGTGCCAGCAGATCGGGTGGACTGGGTCCCCAAGGGCCCCAGCATTTT. As protein: CASRSGGLGPQGPQHF.

This clonotype was observed a few times. The V gene is TRBV20-1, the J gene TRBJ2-7, with D tentatively TRBD1 (7 bases). The CDR3 has 15 amino acids. The germline V gene has CDR1 DFQATT and CDR2 SNEGSKA (reference sequence). Trimming removed 6 bases from V and 4 bases from J, with 22 bases in between. The CDR3 here is CSAPGVWRGQYEQYF. DNA for the CDR3: TGCAGTGCGCCTGGGGTGTGGAGGGGGCAATACGAGCAGTACTTC.

V and J are TRBV20-1 and TRBJ2-1; D ambiguous. Trimming took 2 bases from V and 8 from J, leaving 10 bases between them. Germline V gene lookup returns CDR1 DFQATT and CDR2 SNEGSKA (reference sequence). The CDR3 runs to 12 residues. The chain's CDR3 is CSARSWLDEQFF. DNA for the CDR3: TGCAGTGCTAGATCCTGGCTTGATGAGCAGTTCTTC.

The V gene is TRBV28, the J gene TRBJ1-5; TRBD1 might be the D (5 bases). V shed 5 bases and J shed 9 bases, with 23 bases lying between them. Germline CDR1 and CDR2: MDHEN and SYDVKM. The CDR3 contains 16 residues. The CDR3 DNA reads as TGTGCCAGCAGTAACCTGGCACAGGCCCCCTTAGGGCCCCAGCATTTT. As protein: CASSNLAQAPLGPQHF.

The chain couples TRBV29-1 to TRBJ1-4; possible D gene TRBD1, 6 bases. Per germline, CDR1 SQVTM and CDR2 ANQGSEA. This CDR3 spans 15 amino acids. The CDR3 reads CGARSGGGMNEKLFF. CDR3 nucleotide sequence: TGCGGCGCCCGGAGCGGAGGGGGTATGAATGAAAAACTGTTTTTT.

In its sample, this clonotype was seen a few times. The chain carries TRBV6-2 or TRBV6-3 and TRBJ2-1; D is perhaps TRBD2 (6 bases). CDR3 length: 11 residues. V was clipped by 7 bases and J by 9 bases, with 10 bases between them. Germline values: CDR1 MNHEY, CDR2 SVGEGT. CDR3 DNA sequence: TGTGCCAGCAATGGGGGGACTGAGCAGTTCTTC. This encodes CASNGGTEQFF.

This clonotype was counted a few times. The genes are TRBV10-3 and TRBJ2-5, with TRBD1 matching 7 bases. V lost 6 bases to trimming and J lost 4 bases; unmatched junction nucleotides: 5. The germline CDR1 and CDR2 sequences are ENHRY and SYGVKD. This CDR3 is built from 13 residues. The CDR3 coding sequence is TGTGCCATCAGCCAGGGACAGACAGAGACCCAGTACTTC. This sequence encodes CAISQGQTETQYF.

V usage is TRBV29-1 and J usage is TRBJ1-5; D call uncertain. Trimming left V 4 bases short and J 5 bases short, with 12 bases between. Looked up from germline, CDR1 is SQVTM and CDR2 is ANQGSEA. The CDR3 spans 13 residues. CDR3 sequence: CSVAAGRDQPQHF. DNA for the CDR3: TGCAGCGTTGCGGCGGGGAGAGATCAGCCCCAGCATTTT.

The rearrangement uses TRBV5-4 and TRBJ2-1; TRBD1 might be the D (6 bases). Germline CDR1 SGHNT, CDR2 YYREEE (reference sequence). The CDR3 extends over 14 amino acids. Trimming removed 2 bases from V and 6 bases from J, with 12 bases in between. CDR3 loop: CASSFKRGINEQFF. The CDR3 DNA reads as TGTGCCAGCAGCTTTAAAAGGGGGATCAATGAGCAGTTCTTC.

This clonotype was seen only a few times. This sequence joins TRBV6-5 and TRBJ1-2; TRBD1 might be the D (5 bases). This CDR3 spans 15 amino acids. Between the trimmed V and J ends, which lost 5 bases and 5 bases, there was a span of 18 bases. Germline values: CDR1 MNHEY, CDR2 SVGAGI. This chain's CDR3 is CASSPRAGRGYGYTF. The CDR3 DNA sequence: TGTGCCAGCAGTCCCCGGGCAGGGAGGGGATATGGCTACACCTTC.

The J gene is TRBJ1-6, the V gene TRBV27, with D tentatively TRBD1 (5 bases). Germline CDR1 MNHEY, CDR2 SMNVEV (reference sequence). The CDR3 totals 14 residues. V lost 5 bases to trimming and J lost 9 bases, with 14 bases between them. Here the CDR3 reads CASSKREGVSPLHF. CDR3 nucleotide sequence: TGTGCCAGCAGTAAGAGAGAAGGGGTTTCACCCCTCCACTTT.

With respect to this clonotype: A much larger clone is a single base away; this may be a read error. The genes are TRBV5-1 and TRBJ2-1; possible D gene TRBD2, 5 bases. The CDR3 covers 16 residues. Trimming left V 0 bases short and J 5 bases short, with 15 bases between. CDR1 is SGHRS, CDR2 YFSETQ, per germline. CDR3 nucleotides: TGCGCCAGCAGCTTGGTCTGGAGCGGACTGAACAATGAGCAGTTCTTC. It yields the protein CASSLVWSGLNNEQFF.

Regarding this clonotype: Relative to the germline gene, one junction end is altered; a read error may explain this. V gene TRBV12-3 or TRBV12-4 combines with J gene TRBJ2-3; 12 bases are shared with TRBD2. This CDR3 contains 15 residues. CDR3 amino acids: CASRPSGGATDAQYF. DNA of the CDR3: TGTGCCAGCAGACCTAGCGGGGGGGCCACAGATGCGCAGTATTTT.